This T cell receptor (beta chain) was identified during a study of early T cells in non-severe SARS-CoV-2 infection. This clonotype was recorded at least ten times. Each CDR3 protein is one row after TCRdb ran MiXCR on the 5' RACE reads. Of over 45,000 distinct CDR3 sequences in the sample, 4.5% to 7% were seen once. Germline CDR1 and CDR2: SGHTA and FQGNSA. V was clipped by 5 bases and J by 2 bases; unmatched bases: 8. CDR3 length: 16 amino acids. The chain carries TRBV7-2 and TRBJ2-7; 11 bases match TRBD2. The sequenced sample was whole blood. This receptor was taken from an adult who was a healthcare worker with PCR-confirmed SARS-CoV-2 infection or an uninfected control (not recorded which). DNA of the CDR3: TGTGCCAGCAGCCACCGCGGGACTAGCGGTGCCTACGAGCAGTACTTC. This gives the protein CASSHRGTSGAYEQYF. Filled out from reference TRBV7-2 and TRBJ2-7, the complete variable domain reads GAGVSQSPSNKVTEKGKDVELRCDPISGHTALYWYRQSLGQGLEFLIYFQGNSAPDKSGLPSDRFSAERTGGSVSTLTIQRTQQEDSAVYLCASSHRGTSGAYEQYFGPGTRLTVT.